Listed below are T cell receptor beta chains from one sample, sequenced in a study of blood T cell repertoires in COVID-19. This table comes from immunoSEQ multiplex PCR, and its TCRdb copy is limited to in-frame clones, with some not included. There are around 25,000 clones in the sample; roughly 73% occur only once, and around 20% lies in the top ten. The sequencing sample was made of peripheral blood. The receptors stem from a human donor in a cohort sampled during active or convalescent COVID-19. Each CDR3 is given with its conserved first and last residue. The D gene is left open where the match is weak. Clone size is shown for a subset of rows, as once, few, many or a class of expanded clone.

>TRBD2|15|TRBV29-1|TRBJ2-3|-
TGCAGCGTCGCGGGACTAGCGGGTTCCACAGATACGCAGTATTTT
CSVAGLAGSTDTQYF
>TRBD1|17|TRBV25-1|TRBJ1-4|medium-sized
TGTGCCAGCAGTGAGCCGACAGGGAAGGGATACTTCGAAAAACTGTTTTTT
CASSEPTGKGYFEKLFF
>TRBD1|13|TRBV30|TRBJ1-2|-
TGTGCACTAGTTCGGGACAGGCCGAGGGGCTACACCTTC
CALVRDRPRGYTF
>-|13|TRBV30|TRBJ1-2|-
TGTGCCTGGAGAGTTTTCCCGGGCTATGGCTACACCTTC
CAWRVFPGYGYTF
>TRBD1|13|TRBV6-2/TRBV6-3|TRBJ1-2|-
TGTGCCAGCAGTTACCGGGACAGGTATGGCTACACCTTC
CASSYRDRYGYTF
>-|16|TRBV6-5|TRBJ1-1|-
TGTGCCAGCAGTTCCCTCAGGGGAAGATTTTACACTGAAGCTTTCTTT
CASSSLRGRFYTEAFF
>-|18|TRBV4-1|TRBJ1-5|-
TGCGCCAGCAGCCAAGATGGGGGACATACCGATAGCAATCAGCCCCAGCATTTT
CASSQDGGHTDSNQPQHF
>TRBD1|16|TRBV5-4|TRBJ1-2|-
TGTGCCAGCAGCTTGGCCGGGACAGGGAATTACTATGGCTACACCTTC
CASSLAGTGNYYGYTF
>TRBD2|19|TRBV4-2|TRBJ2-3|-
TGTGCCAGCAGCCAAGATCTTGGGACTAGCGGGGGGGCGGGAGATACGCAGTATTTT
CASSQDLGTSGGAGDTQYF
>-|17|TRBV4-1|TRBJ1-1|once
TGCGCCAGCAGCAGATCAAAGGGGTTAAATATCAACACTGAAGCTTTCTTT
CASSRSKGLNINTEAFF
>TRBD1|17|TRBV5-5|TRBJ1-3|-
TGTGCCAGCAGCTGGGGACAGGGGGCTTCCTCTGGAAACACCATATATTTT
CASSWGQGASSGNTIYF
>TRBD1|15|TRBV27|TRBJ2-5|-
TGTGCCAGCAGTTCCGGGACAGGGGTCCAAGAGACCCAGTACTTC
CASSSGTGVQETQYF
>TRBD2|16|TRBV30|TRBJ2-2|-
TGTGCCTGCCGAACCTCTCTAGCGGTCTACACCGGGGAGCTGTTTTTT
CACRTSLAVYTGELFF
>-|13|TRBV2|TRBJ1-2|-
TGTGCCAGCAGTGACGAAGGGAGGTATGGCTACACCTTC
CASSDEGRYGYTF
>TRBD1|13|TRBV7-9|TRBJ1-2|-
TGTGCCAGCAGCCTACAGGGGGTTCATGGCTACACCTTC
CASSLQGVHGYTF
>-|15|TRBV7-2|TRBJ2-3|-
TGTGCCAGCAGCTTAAAGGCGGGTAAAACAGATACGCAGTATTTT
CASSLKAGKTDTQYF
>TRBD1|14|TRBV11-2|TRBJ2-7|-
TGTGCCAGCAGCCCGGACAGGGGGGGCGTGGAGCAGTACTTC
CASSPDRGGVEQYF
>-|17|TRBV28|TRBJ1-2|-
TGTGCCAGCAGTTTCTCCCGTGGCGGGGGGTTCAGCTATGGCTACACCTTC
CASSFSRGGGFSYGYTF
>TRBD1|17|TRBV10-1|TRBJ2-2|-
TGCGCCAGCAGTCGGGGACAGGGGAAGGGAAGCACCGGGGAGCTGTTTTTT
CASSRGQGKGSTGELFF
>-|15|TRBV10-2|TRBJ2-3|-
TGCGCCAGCAGTGAGGACCTTAAGAGGGGGAATACGCAGTATTTT
CASSEDLKRGNTQYF
>-|15|TRBV27|TRBJ2-3|few
TGTGCCAGCAGTTTAATGTGGGGGGAATTAGATACGCAGTATTTT
CASSLMWGELDTQYF
>-|15|TRBV7-9|TRBJ2-6|-
TGTGCCAGCAGCCCCTACCCCTCTGGGGCCAACGTCCTGACTTTC
CASSPYPSGANVLTF
>-|15|TRBV7-9|TRBJ2-6|-
TGTGCCAGCAGCTTAGACGGCTCTGGGGCCAACGTCCTGACTTTC
CASSLDGSGANVLTF
>-|16|TRBV27|TRBJ1-6|-
TGTGCCAGCAGTTTATTCCCAGGGAACGATAATTCACCCCTCCACTTT
CASSLFPGNDNSPLHF
>-|15|TRBV30|TRBJ1-3|-
TGTGCCTGGAGGTGGCCGGACACCTCTGGAAACACCATATATTTT
CAWRWPDTSGNTIYF
>-|15|TRBV7-2|TRBJ2-1|many
TGTGCCAGCAGCTCCCGCGGTCCGATCAGAAATGAGCAGTTCTTC
CASSSRGPIRNEQFF
>-|13|TRBV3-1/TRBV3-2|TRBJ1-1|-
TGTGCCAGCAGCCAAGGTCGGGGGGATTTAGCTTTCTTT
CASSQGRGDLAFF
>-|15|TRBV19|TRBJ1-6|-
TGTGCCAGTAGTGCGGGGAGGTCCTATAATTCACCCCTCCACTTT
CASSAGRSYNSPLHF
>-|13|TRBV4-3|TRBJ2-7|few
TGCGCCAGCAGAATGGGGCTTTCCTACGAGCAGTACTTC
CASRMGLSYEQYF
>-|15|TRBV7-2|TRBJ2-1|once
TGTGCCAGCAGCTTAGAACAGGGTAAGGCCAATGAGCAGTTCTTC
CASSLEQGKANEQFF
>TRBD1|15|TRBV28|TRBJ1-5|-
TGTGCCAGCAGCTTAGGGGGCTCTTACAATCAGCCCCAGCATTTT
CASSLGGSYNQPQHF
>-|13|TRBV7-2|TRBJ1-5|few
TGTGCCAGCAGCGTACGGGGGAATCAGCCCCAGCATTTT
CASSVRGNQPQHF
>-|15|TRBV7-2|TRBJ2-7|-
TGTGCCAGCAGCTTAGCCGGGACTTCCTATTACGAGCAGTACTTC
CASSLAGTSYYEQYF
>-|15|TRBV28|TRBJ1-6|few
TGTGCCAGCAGTTCCCGGCAGGGGTATAATTCACCCCTCCACTTT
CASSSRQGYNSPLHF
>-|15|TRBV24-1|TRBJ2-2|-
TGTGCCACCAGTGATCCAAACGGAGGTGGCGGGGAGCTGTTTTTT
CATSDPNGGGGELFF
>-|11|TRBV6-5|TRBJ2-5|-
TGTGCCAGCGGGACACGGGAGACCCAGTACTTC
CASGTRETQYF
>-|13|TRBV14|TRBJ1-2|-
TGTGCCAGCAGCCAAGGGACACGGAATGGCTACACCTTC
CASSQGTRNGYTF
>-|14|TRBV5-1|TRBJ1-6|-
TGCGCCAGCAGCTTACAGGTTTCGAATTCACCCCTCCACTTT
CASSLQVSNSPLHF
>-|15|TRBV5-1|TRBJ1-1|-
TGCGCCAGCAGCTCACAGGCGCCCGAGAACACTGAAGCTTTCTTT
CASSSQAPENTEAFF
>-|13|TRBV27|TRBJ1-3|-
TGTGCCAGCAGTTTATCCGCTGGAAACACCATATATTTT
CASSLSAGNTIYF
>TRBD2|16|TRBV9|TRBJ2-1|-
TGTGCCAGCAGCGGCCCTAGCGGGGGGGCCTACAATGAGCAGTTCTTC
CASSGPSGGAYNEQFF
>TRBD2|16|TRBV9|TRBJ2-3|-
TGTGCCAGCAGCGTGACCAGCGGGAGTTTGCCAGATACGCAGTATTTT
CASSVTSGSLPDTQYF
>-|15|TRBV3-1/TRBV3-2|TRBJ2-5|-
TGTGCCAGCAGCCAAGAGATTGGCAGGGATAAGACCCAGTACTTC
CASSQEIGRDKTQYF
>TRBD1|13|TRBV30|TRBJ1-5|-
TGTGCCTGGGCCGACAGGGGGAATCAGCCCCAGCATTTT
CAWADRGNQPQHF
>TRBD1|12|TRBV12-3/TRBV12-4|TRBJ1-1|-
TGTGCCAGCAGTTTAGAGGGACAGTCGGCTTTCTTT
CASSLEGQSAFF
>-|22|TRBV28|TRBJ1-1|-
TGTGCCAGCAGTATCAGAGGGTCCGGGATAGGGGGACGTAGGTGGATGAACACTGAAGCTTTCTTT
CASSIRGSGIGGRRWMNTEAFF
>TRBD2|16|TRBV10-1|TRBJ2-1|once
TGCGCCAGCAGTGAGGCGGGACTAGCGGCCGACAATGAGCAGTTCTTC
CASSEAGLAADNEQFF
>-|13|TRBV28|TRBJ1-2|-
TGTGCCAGCAGCCTACAGACTAACTATGGCTACACCTTC
CASSLQTNYGYTF
>-|13|TRBV19|TRBJ2-7|-
TGTGCCAGTAGTACCTCCCCCTCCTACGAGCAGTACTTC
CASSTSPSYEQYF
>TRBD1|12|TRBV2|TRBJ1-2|many
TGTGCCAGCGCAGGGGGCTACTATGGCTACACCTTC
CASAGGYYGYTF
>-|19|TRBV27|TRBJ1-6|-
TGTGCCAGCAGTTTACACGGGGCTTTAGGGGGGGCGAAGAACTCACCCCTCCACTTT
CASSLHGALGGAKNSPLHF
>-|16|TRBV6-1|TRBJ2-2|-
TGTGCCAGCAGTGAAGCTGCCAGGTCTGGGTCCGGGGAGCTGTTTTTT
CASSEAARSGSGELFF